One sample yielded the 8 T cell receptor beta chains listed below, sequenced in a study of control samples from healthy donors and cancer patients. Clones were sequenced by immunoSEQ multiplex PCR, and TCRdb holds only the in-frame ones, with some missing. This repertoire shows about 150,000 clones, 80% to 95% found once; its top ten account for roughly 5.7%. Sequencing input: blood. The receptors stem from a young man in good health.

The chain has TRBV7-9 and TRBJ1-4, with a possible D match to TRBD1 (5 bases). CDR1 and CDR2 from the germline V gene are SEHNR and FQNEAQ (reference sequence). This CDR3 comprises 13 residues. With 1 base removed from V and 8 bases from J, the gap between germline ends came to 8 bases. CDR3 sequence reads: CASSLGGREKLFF. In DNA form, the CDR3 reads TGTGCCAGCAGCTTAGGGGGACGGGAAAAACTGTTTTTT.

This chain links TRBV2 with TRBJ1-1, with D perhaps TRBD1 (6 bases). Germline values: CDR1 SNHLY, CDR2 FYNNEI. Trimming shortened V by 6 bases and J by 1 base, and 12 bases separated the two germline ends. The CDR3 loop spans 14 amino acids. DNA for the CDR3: TGTGCCAGCAGCACCACCAGGGGGAACACTGAAGCTTTCTTT. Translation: CASSTTRGNTEAFF.

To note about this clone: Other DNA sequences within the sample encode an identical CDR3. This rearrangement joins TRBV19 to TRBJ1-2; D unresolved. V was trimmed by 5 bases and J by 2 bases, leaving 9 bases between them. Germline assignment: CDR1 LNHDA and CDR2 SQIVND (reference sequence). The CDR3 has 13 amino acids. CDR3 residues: CASSPSANYGYTF. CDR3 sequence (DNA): TGTGCCAGTAGTCCGTCAGCGAACTATGGCTACACCTTC.

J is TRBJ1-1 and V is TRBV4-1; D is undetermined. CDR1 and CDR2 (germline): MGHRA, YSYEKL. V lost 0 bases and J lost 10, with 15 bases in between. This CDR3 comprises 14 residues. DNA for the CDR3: TGCGCCAGCAGCCAAGATCTGAGGATCGATCGAGCTTTCTTT. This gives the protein CASSQDLRIDRAFF.

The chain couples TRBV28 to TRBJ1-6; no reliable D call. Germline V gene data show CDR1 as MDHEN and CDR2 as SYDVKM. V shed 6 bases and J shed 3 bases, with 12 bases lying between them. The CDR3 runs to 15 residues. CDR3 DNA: TGTGCCAGCAGGACCCGCGGGGACTATAATTCACCCCTCCACTTT. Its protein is CASRTRGDYNSPLHF.

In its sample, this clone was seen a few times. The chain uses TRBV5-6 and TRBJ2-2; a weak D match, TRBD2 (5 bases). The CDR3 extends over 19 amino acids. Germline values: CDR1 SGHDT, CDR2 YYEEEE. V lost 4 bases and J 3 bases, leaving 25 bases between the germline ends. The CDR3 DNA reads TGTGCCAGCAGCCCGGGGTGGCCCGATCAGATTTTATACACCGGGGAGCTGTTTTTT. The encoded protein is CASSPGWPDQILYTGELFF. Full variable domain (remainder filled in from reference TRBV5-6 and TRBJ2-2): DAGVTQSPTHLIKTRGQQVTLRCSPKSGHDTVSWYQQALGQGPQFIFQYYEEEERQRGNFPDRFSGHQFPNYSSELNVNALLLGDSALYLCASSPGWPDQILYTGELFFGEGSRLTVL.

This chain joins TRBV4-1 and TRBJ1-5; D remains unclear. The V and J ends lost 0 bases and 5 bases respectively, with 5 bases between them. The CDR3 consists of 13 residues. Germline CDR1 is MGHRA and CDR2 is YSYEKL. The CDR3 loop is CASSQDRYQPQHF. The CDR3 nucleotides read TGCGCCAGCAGCCAAGACAGGTATCAGCCCCAGCATTTT.

The CDR3 DNA sequence: TGTGCCAGCAGTACCCGGGACAGTAGGTACGAGCAGTACTTC. This encodes CASSTRDSRYEQYF. The J gene is TRBJ2-7, the V gene TRBV28, with TRBD1 identical over 7 bases. V shed 5 bases, J shed 4 bases, and the junction held 8 bases outside the gene matches. Germline-derived CDR1 and CDR2 are MDHEN and SYDVKM. The CDR3 is 14 residues long.